This T cell receptor beta chain originates from a study of read filtering for tumor transcriptome and immune sequencing (dated by TCRdb to 2020 to 2021). Concerning the study at large: The cohort consisted of approximately 17 male and around 14 female patients, with a mean age of roughly 66 years and an age range of roughly 45 to 85. By revised international staging, roughly 8 patients were R-ISS I, under 20 were R-ISS II and roughly seven were R-ISS III. After DNase treatment, whole-transcriptome libraries were prepared using the TruSeq RNA Access Library Prep Kit. TCR-region mapped reads per sample ranged from about 4 to 11 million with IR-seq versus only roughly 75 to 1,300 with RNA-seq. The study compared TCR repertoires from targeted immune repertoire sequencing and bulk whole-transcriptome sequencing run on the same bone marrow samples. One main goal was a read-filtering strategy for immune repertoire data, in particular deciding whether clonotypes backed by only one read should be removed. Here is what the overall study found, with its caveats: Compared with RNA-seq, IR-seq captured clonotypes at much greater depth and more reliably, and a smaller IR-seq throughput was enough to identify most of the shared clonotypes. The sorted CD138-negative fraction was a mixed bone marrow immune population, not purified T cells. Single-read clonotypes made up about 80% of clonotypes but only approximately 4% of total reads in IR-seq, compared with approximately 70% of clonotypes and approximately 45% of reads in RNA-seq. The correlation between IR-seq and RNA-seq shared clonotype proportions was increased by removal of single-read clonotypes.

Bone marrow was sampled from every patient at the time of active disease. Isolation of bone marrow mononuclear cells was performed by Ficoll-Hypaque density gradient centrifugation. Myeloma plasma cells were removed and CD138-negative cells were obtained by negative selection following labeling with CD138 magnetic microbeads on a MACS separator. The purity of the isolated cells was checked by flow cytometry with CD138 antibodies on an Attune NxT. TRIzol reagent was used to extract total RNA, which was then quantified with a NanoDrop spectrophotometer. For each patient, the CD138-negative bone marrow sample underwent paired RNA-seq and IR-seq. This clonotype showed up many times. Which antigen it targets is not known. No quality values exist for individual bases; no much larger clone is one base distant. The CDR3, cysteine through phenylalanine, is 14 amino acids long. The only DNA kept is the CDR3, 42 bases in frame from the first base. The germline V gene (reference sequence) gives CDR1 as SEHNR and CDR2 as FQNEAQ. At the junction V is shortened by 5 bases and J by 6 bases, with 16 bases in between.

TCR libraries were built from about 370 ng RNA with the Immunoverse kit, using molecular barcoded adaptors covering alpha/delta and beta/gamma chains. TCR library preparation was performed with the same RNA that was used for transcriptome sequencing. Sequencing of the TCR libraries was done on an Illumina HiSeq 4000 with 2 x 150 cycles. As for how the authors treated the data: MiXCR aligned TCR reads to human V, D, J and C references and assembled the aligned reads into CDR3 clonotypes, with quality filtering and error correction included. Clonotype counts and gene usage diversity were analyzed with the tcR package in R. Raw mapping reads were checked after the RNA-seq reads had been mapped by STAR aligner version 2.5.3a onto the human GRCh37 genome. To test how sequencing depth affected the clonotypes detected, IR-seq fastq files were randomly downsampled with Seqtk 1.3. TCRdb redid the processing of the public reads, applying fastp at Q25 and MiXCR, and retained in-frame beta chains. Merged by CDR3 protein, the rows form single entries marked with the most common genes and DNA. TCRdb, rather than the study authors, made the V and J calls. The sample table holds around 50,000 distinct CDR3 sequences, of which 10% to 15% were seen once. Together, the top ten hold 16% of the sample.

The specimen sequenced was a population of CD138-negative cells sorted from bone marrow. This sample's cell subset or site label indicates: bone marrow mononuclear cells depleted of CD138+ plasma/myeloma cells by negative magnetic selection. The sequence derives from a donor aged 40 or older with multiple myeloma. The chain links TRBV7-9 with TRBJ1-1, with TRBD1 perhaps the D gene, on 6 matching bases. The base sequence is TGTGCCAGCAGCCAGGAGTACAGGGCCCCTGAAGCTTTCTTT. Its amino acids are CASSQEYRAPEAFF.